This is a list of T cell receptor beta chains from one sample in a study of blood T cell repertoires in COVID-19. The assay was immunoSEQ multiplex PCR, and TCRdb's table has in-frame clones only and misses some. The sample holds about 94,000 clones, just over 85% seen once. Source material: peripheral blood. Source of these receptors: a woman in her fifties or sixties in a cohort sampled during active or convalescent COVID-19. Each CDR3 is given with its conserved first and last residue. A D gene is named only where the DNA matches it firmly. Not every row has a clone size; where given, it reads once, few, many or a size class.

CDR3 DNA: TGCGCCAGCGAGTTAGCGGGAGAGACAGATACGCAGTATTTT
CDR3 protein: CASELAGETDTQYF
V gene: TRBV5-1
J gene: TRBJ2-3
clone size: -
D gene: TRBD2

CDR3 DNA: TGTGCCAGCTCTCTGGGACAGGGCCTCCACTTT
CDR3 protein: CASSLGQGLHF
V gene: TRBV18
J gene: TRBJ1-6
clone size: -
D gene: TRBD1

CDR3 DNA: TGCGCCAGCAGTGAGGGGCAAGGGACAGGGATATCTGAAGCTTTCTTT
CDR3 protein: CASSEGQGTGISEAFF
V gene: TRBV10-1
J gene: TRBJ1-1
clone size: once
D gene: TRBD1

CDR3 DNA: TGTGCCAGCAGCATTGGACTGACCTCCTACAATGAGCAGTTCTTC
CDR3 protein: CASSIGLTSYNEQFF
V gene: TRBV6-5
J gene: TRBJ2-1
clone size: -
D gene: -

CDR3 DNA: TGTGCCATCAGTTTAGGGGGCGTCAACACTGAAGCTTTCTTT
CDR3 protein: CAISLGGVNTEAFF
V gene: TRBV10-3
J gene: TRBJ1-1
clone size: -
D gene: TRBD1

CDR3 DNA: TGTGCCTGGAGTGGACAGGGGGCTCGGTCTGAAGCTTTCTTT
CDR3 protein: CAWSGQGARSEAFF
V gene: TRBV30
J gene: TRBJ1-1
clone size: -
D gene: TRBD1

CDR3 DNA: TGCGCCAGCAGCCAACCCCAGAACACCGGGGAGCTGTTTTTT
CDR3 protein: CASSQPQNTGELFF
V gene: TRBV4-1
J gene: TRBJ2-2
clone size: few
D gene: -

CDR3 DNA: TGCGCCAGCAGCCCCTCAGGAACCATCTACGAGCAGTACTTC
CDR3 protein: CASSPSGTIYEQYF
V gene: TRBV4-1
J gene: TRBJ2-7
clone size: -
D gene: -

CDR3 DNA: TGTGCCAGCAGCTTGCCGACAGGGGGAGCTTTCTTT
CDR3 protein: CASSLPTGGAFF
V gene: TRBV7-9
J gene: TRBJ1-1
clone size: -
D gene: TRBD1

CDR3 DNA: TGTGCCAGCAGTTACTCATTAACAGGGGTAACTGAAGCTTTCTTT
CDR3 protein: CASSYSLTGVTEAFF
V gene: TRBV6-5
J gene: TRBJ1-1
clone size: few
D gene: TRBD1

CDR3 DNA: TGTGCCAGCAGCTTTGAGGATGCTAATTCACCCCTCCACTTT
CDR3 protein: CASSFEDANSPLHF
V gene: TRBV7-9
J gene: TRBJ1-6
clone size: once
D gene: -

CDR3 DNA: TGTGCCAGCGACAGGGTATCTGGGGCCAACGTCCTGACTTTC
CDR3 protein: CASDRVSGANVLTF
V gene: TRBV6-6
J gene: TRBJ2-6
clone size: -
D gene: TRBD1

CDR3 DNA: TGTGCCAGCAGCGAGAGGGCGGGAGGGGGGCCAATTTCTGAGCAGTTCTTC
CDR3 protein: CASSERAGGGPISEQFF
V gene: TRBV7-8
J gene: TRBJ2-1
clone size: -
D gene: TRBD2

CDR3 DNA: TGTGCCAGCAGCCCCAGCCCGGGGCCAGCGGGAGTAGCAGATACGCAGTATTTT
CDR3 protein: CASSPSPGPAGVADTQYF
V gene: TRBV9
J gene: TRBJ2-3
clone size: -
D gene: TRBD2

CDR3 DNA: TGTGCCACCAGTGATTTTAAGGGGAACAATGAGCAGTTCTTC
CDR3 protein: CATSDFKGNNEQFF
V gene: TRBV24-1
J gene: TRBJ2-1
clone size: -
D gene: -

CDR3 DNA: TGCAGCGGCCGAGGAGGGAGGAATGAGCAGTTCTTC
CDR3 protein: CSGRGGRNEQFF
V gene: TRBV29-1
J gene: TRBJ2-1
clone size: -
D gene: -

CDR3 DNA: TGTGCCAGTAGTATTGATGGGTCGGGGGCCTACGAGCAGTACTTC
CDR3 protein: CASSIDGSGAYEQYF
V gene: TRBV19
J gene: TRBJ2-7
clone size: -
D gene: -

CDR3 DNA: TGTGCCAGCAGTTACCGCGGGAGGGCCGTTGATGAGCAGTTCTTC
CDR3 protein: CASSYRGRAVDEQFF
V gene: TRBV6-6
J gene: TRBJ2-1
clone size: medium-sized
D gene: TRBD2

CDR3 DNA: TGTGCCAGCAGTGAACCAGCGGGAGCAGATACGCAGTATTTT
CDR3 protein: CASSEPAGADTQYF
V gene: TRBV6-1
J gene: TRBJ2-3
clone size: -
D gene: TRBD2

CDR3 DNA: TGTGCCAGCAGGACAGGGGCCGAGCAGTTCTTC
CDR3 protein: CASRTGAEQFF
V gene: TRBV6-5
J gene: TRBJ2-1
clone size: once
D gene: TRBD1

CDR3 DNA: TGTGCCAGCAGCGCCGGGGAGCGAACCCAGTACTTC
CDR3 protein: CASSAGERTQYF
V gene: TRBV9
J gene: TRBJ2-5
clone size: -
D gene: -

CDR3 DNA: TGTGCCAGCAGCCCCAGGGACGGGAGCTCCTACGAGCAGTACTTC
CDR3 protein: CASSPRDGSSYEQYF
V gene: TRBV9
J gene: TRBJ2-7
clone size: -
D gene: -

CDR3 DNA: TGCGCCAGCAGCTTACTAGGTGCCCGGGATGGCTACACCTTC
CDR3 protein: CASSLLGARDGYTF
V gene: TRBV5-1
J gene: TRBJ1-2
clone size: -
D gene: -

CDR3 DNA: TGTGCCAGCCCGGGGCGGGAGAGAGGGGAGACCCAGTACTTC
CDR3 protein: CASPGRERGETQYF
V gene: TRBV10-3
J gene: TRBJ2-5
clone size: -
D gene: TRBD2

CDR3 DNA: TGTGCCAGCCTAGGGGTACAGTTGGAATTTTATAGCAATCAGCCCCAGCATTTT
CDR3 protein: CASLGVQLEFYSNQPQHF
V gene: TRBV9
J gene: TRBJ1-5
clone size: -
D gene: -

CDR3 DNA: TGTGCCTGGAGGATAGGACAGCATAATTCACCCCTCCACTTT
CDR3 protein: CAWRIGQHNSPLHF
V gene: TRBV30
J gene: TRBJ1-6
clone size: -
D gene: -

CDR3 DNA: TGTGCCATCAGTGAGTCGTCCCGGGGACAGTCTAACTATGGCTACACCTTC
CDR3 protein: CAISESSRGQSNYGYTF
V gene: TRBV10-3
J gene: TRBJ1-2
clone size: -
D gene: TRBD1

CDR3 DNA: TGCGCCAGCAGCTTGGGGACAGAGAGCCTCCACGAGCAGTACTTC
CDR3 protein: CASSLGTESLHEQYF
V gene: TRBV5-1
J gene: TRBJ2-7
clone size: -
D gene: -

CDR3 DNA: TGTGCCAGCAGGACAGGTAGAACCGGGGAGCTGTTTTTT
CDR3 protein: CASRTGRTGELFF
V gene: TRBV11-2
J gene: TRBJ2-2
clone size: -
D gene: -

CDR3 DNA: TGTGCCAGCAGGACCCGGAGACACGAGCAGTACTTC
CDR3 protein: CASRTRRHEQYF
V gene: TRBV6-5
J gene: TRBJ2-7
clone size: -
D gene: -

CDR3 DNA: TGTGCCACCGGACAGGGGGTAGTGAAAAACTATGGCTACACCTTC
CDR3 protein: CATGQGVVKNYGYTF
V gene: TRBV28
J gene: TRBJ1-2
clone size: -
D gene: TRBD1

CDR3 DNA: TGTGCCAGCATCCCCAGGGACTCCTACGAGCAGTACTTC
CDR3 protein: CASIPRDSYEQYF
V gene: TRBV7-9
J gene: TRBJ2-7
clone size: -
D gene: -

CDR3 DNA: TGTGCCAGCAGTTACTCGACAGGCTATGGCTACACCTTC
CDR3 protein: CASSYSTGYGYTF
V gene: TRBV6-2/TRBV6-3
J gene: TRBJ1-2
clone size: once
D gene: -

CDR3 DNA: TGTGCCAGCAGCTATTTGGGAGTGACAGATACGCAGTATTTT
CDR3 protein: CASSYLGVTDTQYF
V gene: TRBV9
J gene: TRBJ2-3
clone size: -
D gene: -

CDR3 DNA: TGTGCCAGCAGCAGGACAGCCATGAACACTGAAGCTTTCTTT
CDR3 protein: CASSRTAMNTEAFF
V gene: TRBV11-2
J gene: TRBJ1-1
clone size: -
D gene: -

CDR3 DNA: TGTGCCAGCAGTTTTTGGGGCGAAGATACGCAGTATTTT
CDR3 protein: CASSFWGEDTQYF
V gene: TRBV12-3/TRBV12-4
J gene: TRBJ2-3
clone size: -
D gene: -

CDR3 DNA: TGTGCCTGGAGATACAGGGCACAAGCTTTCTTT
CDR3 protein: CAWRYRAQAFF
V gene: TRBV30
J gene: TRBJ1-1
clone size: -
D gene: -

CDR3 DNA: TGTGCCAGCACGCAGCGGGAGAACACCGGGGAGCTGTTTTTT
CDR3 protein: CASTQRENTGELFF
V gene: TRBV6-6
J gene: TRBJ2-2
clone size: -
D gene: TRBD2

CDR3 DNA: TGTGCCAGTAGTACCCTCACAGGGGAAGAGACCCAGTACTTC
CDR3 protein: CASSTLTGEETQYF
V gene: TRBV19
J gene: TRBJ2-5
clone size: -
D gene: TRBD1

CDR3 DNA: TGTGCCAGCAGCTCTCAGCAGGATCAGCCCCAGCATTTT
CDR3 protein: CASSSQQDQPQHF
V gene: TRBV11-2
J gene: TRBJ1-5
clone size: few
D gene: -

CDR3 DNA: TGTGCCAGCAGCCTAACTAGTGCACAGGGGTCATCTGGAAACACCATATATTTT
CDR3 protein: CASSLTSAQGSSGNTIYF
V gene: TRBV7-2
J gene: TRBJ1-3
clone size: -
D gene: TRBD1

CDR3 DNA: TGTGCCAGCAGGGGCCAGGTCCTAGGAGGCACTGAAGCTTTCTTT
CDR3 protein: CASRGQVLGGTEAFF
V gene: TRBV2
J gene: TRBJ1-1
clone size: -
D gene: -

CDR3 DNA: TGCGCCAGCAGTTTTGAGACAGGGGGCTCCTACGAGCAGTACTTC
CDR3 protein: CASSFETGGSYEQYF
V gene: TRBV5-1
J gene: TRBJ2-7
clone size: once
D gene: TRBD1

CDR3 DNA: TGTGCCAGCAGCCCCCGTAGCGGGAGGGATGAGCAGTTCTTC
CDR3 protein: CASSPRSGRDEQFF
V gene: TRBV7-2
J gene: TRBJ2-1
clone size: few
D gene: TRBD2

CDR3 DNA: TGTGCCAGCAGCTCAGCCGGGACACGTGGCGGCGAGCAGTACTTC
CDR3 protein: CASSSAGTRGGEQYF
V gene: TRBV7-8
J gene: TRBJ2-7
clone size: -
D gene: -

CDR3 DNA: TGTGCCATCAGTGAGCGAAGGACATCAACCTACGAGCAGTACTTC
CDR3 protein: CAISERRTSTYEQYF
V gene: TRBV10-3
J gene: TRBJ2-7
clone size: -
D gene: -

CDR3 DNA: TGTGCCAGCAGCTTGACTCAGACCGGCACAGATACGCAGTATTTT
CDR3 protein: CASSLTQTGTDTQYF
V gene: TRBV7-9
J gene: TRBJ2-3
clone size: -
D gene: -

CDR3 DNA: TGTGCTAGTGGTGCATCAGGGGGGAGCAATCAGCCCCAGCATTTT
CDR3 protein: CASGASGGSNQPQHF
V gene: TRBV12-5
J gene: TRBJ1-5
clone size: -
D gene: TRBD1